A single sample is the source of the 14 T cell receptor beta chains below, sequenced in a study of shared clonotypes between healthy human individuals. The repertoire was sequenced with immunoSEQ multiplex PCR; TCRdb's copy has only in-frame clones and lacks some. The data contain a few hundred thousand clones, around 80% of them singletons. Sequenced material: PBMCs. These receptors came from a woman between 35 and 50 years old in good health. Some clones in this sample may be carry-over from other donors' samples.

This clone was counted once. The chain is built from TRBV7-3 and TRBJ2-6; the D call may be TRBD1 or TRBD2 (5 bases each). CDR3 length equals 17 residues. Germline V lookup: CDR1 SGHTA, CDR2 FQGTGA. Trimming removed 3 bases at V and 4 bases at J, with 16 bases between. The CDR3 spells CASSLRGSLAGANVLTF. In nucleotides, the CDR3 is TGTGCCAGCAGCTTGAGGGGTTCGCTGGCGGGGGCCAACGTCCTGACTTTC.

The CDR3 DNA sequence: TGTGCCAGCAGCCCCCACCCGGGGCCCTCCTACAATGAGCAGTTCTTC. As protein: CASSPHPGPSYNEQFF. The chain uses TRBV11-1 and TRBJ2-1; TRBD1 or TRBD2 may be the D gene (5 bases each). V lost 5 bases, J lost 0 bases, and 14 bases lay in between. The CDR3 length is 16 residues. CDR1 and CDR2 (germline): SGHAT, FQDESV (reference sequence).

Turning to this clone: This may come from a read error, since a much larger clone is one base off. Different DNA sequences within this sample yield the same CDR3. This sequence joins TRBV4-1 and TRBJ1-1; D is unresolved. CDR1 MGHRA and CDR2 YSYEKL come from the germline V gene. This CDR3 spans 18 amino acids. The ends were cut back, 1 base at V and 0 bases at J, with 18 bases in the middle. DNA of the CDR3: TGCGCCAGCAGCCAAGGGGTTGGCCCTGGGAGGATGAACACTGAAGCTTTCTTT. Residues: CASSQGVGPGRMNTEAFF.

This clone turned up a few times. This chain connects TRBV30 to TRBJ1-1, with a possible D match to TRBD1 (5 bases). The germline V gene has CDR1 GTSNPN and CDR2 SVGIG (reference sequence). Trimming left V 0 bases short and J 4 bases short, with 12 bases between. The CDR3 has 14 residues. This CDR3 is CAWSVGQWTTEAFF. The CDR3, as DNA: TGTGCCTGGAGTGTGGGGCAGTGGACCACTGAAGCTTTCTTT.

The chain carries TRBV5-1 and TRBJ2-1; tentative D call: TRBD2 (6 bases). V shed 9 bases and J shed 10 bases, with 20 bases lying between them. The CDR3 loop spans 13 amino acids. Germline V gene lookup returns CDR1 SGHRS and CDR2 YFSETQ. The CDR3 sequence: CATKRADGEEQFF. CDR3 coding DNA: TGCGCCACGAAGCGGGCGGACGGCGAAGAGCAGTTCTTC.

The chain recombines TRBV19 with TRBJ1-2; 7 bases match TRBD1. Germline-derived CDR1 and CDR2 are LNHDA and SQIVND (reference sequence). The V gene end was trimmed by 5 bases and the J gene end by 4 bases; junction bases not matched to a gene: 7. This CDR3 has 14 residues. DNA of the CDR3: TGTGCCAGTAGTGGCTCTCCAGGGGGCTATGGCTACACCTTC. Its protein is CASSGSPGGYGYTF.

This chain links TRBV2 with TRBJ1-4, with TRBD1 identical over 9 bases. CDR3 size: 14 residues. V lost 5 bases, J lost 8 bases, and 6 bases stayed unmatched. Germline V lookup: CDR1 SNHLY, CDR2 FYNNEI. The CDR3 loop is CASSTGGQGEKLFF. For the CDR3, the DNA is TGTGCCAGCAGTACAGGGGGCCAGGGGGAAAAACTGTTTTTT.

This clone was observed a single time. The chain couples TRBV5-4 to TRBJ2-6; 10 bases line up with TRBD1. Losses at the gene ends were 4 bases for V and 4 bases for J; bases not matched to a gene: 11. The germline CDR1 and CDR2 sequences are SGHNT and YYREEE (reference sequence). The CDR3 consists of 18 residues. The CDR3 DNA sequence: TGTGCCAGCAGCCAAAGGGACAGGGGCGGTAAAGGGGCCAACGTCCTGACTTTC. Translated: CASSQRDRGGKGANVLTF.

For this clone: This may come from a read error, since a much larger clone is one base off. The rearrangement uses TRBV30 and TRBJ2-5; D is unresolved. CDR1 and CDR2 (germline): GTSNPN, SVGIG (reference sequence). Trimming shortened V by 0 bases and J by 9 bases, and 14 bases separated the two germline ends. The CDR3 extends over 13 amino acids. Here the CDR3 reads CAWSVSLSEAQYF. In nucleotides, the CDR3 is TGTGCCTGGAGTGTATCCCTAAGTGAGGCCCAGTACTTC.

The chain joins TRBV5-1 to TRBJ1-1; 11 nucleotides match TRBD1. The V segment lost 3 bases and the J segment 0 bases; nucleotides outside the gene matches: 1. The CDR3 length is 15 residues. Germline CDR1 and CDR2: SGHRS and YFSETQ. The CDR3: CASSWGQGVNTEAFF. As DNA, the CDR3 is TGCGCCAGCAGCTGGGGACAGGGGGTGAACACTGAAGCTTTCTTT. Based on the CDR3 plus reference TRBV5-1 and TRBJ1-1, the full variable domain is KAGVTQTPRYLIKTRGQQVTLSCSPISGHRSVSWYQQTPGQGLQFLFEYFSETQRNKGNFPGRFSGRQFSNSRSEMNVSTLELGDSALYLCASSWGQGVNTEAFFGQGTRLTVV.

In DNA, the CDR3 is TGTGCCATCAGTGAATTGGGTATTCGGGGCTCTGGGGCCAACGTCCTGACTTTC. Translating it yields CAISELGIRGSGANVLTF. This chain connects TRBV10-3 to TRBJ2-6, with a tentative D call TRBD2 (5 bases). This CDR3 has 18 residues. Germline CDR1 and CDR2: ENHRY and SYGVKD. V dropped 3 bases and J dropped 0 bases, with 15 bases sitting between them.

This clone was picked up one time. The conserved final phenylalanine or tryptophan is absent from the CDR3, which likely points to a read error. The rearrangement uses TRBV10-3 and TRBJ1-2; no definite D call. With 2 bases removed from V and 4 bases from J, the gap between germline ends came to 14 bases. The germline V gene has CDR1 ENHRY and CDR2 SYGVKD. The CDR3 consists of 15 residues. This CDR3 is CAISEGQPAGYGYTS. The DNA for the CDR3 is TGTGCCATCAGTGAGGGGCAGCCCGCTGGCTATGGCTACACCTCC.

This clone came up a few times. The chain carries TRBV28 and TRBJ1-2; TRBD1 matches at 11 bases. CDR1 is MDHEN, CDR2 SYDVKM, per germline. The V segment lost 6 bases and the J segment 4 bases; nucleotides outside the gene matches: 7. The CDR3 loop spans 15 amino acids. CDR3 sequence reads: CASSQGDRGIYGYTF. The CDR3 region has the DNA TGTGCCAGCAGCCAAGGGGACAGGGGGATCTATGGCTACACCTTC.

The V call is TRBV28, the J call TRBJ2-7; 7 bases fit TRBD1. V lost 7 bases and J lost 4; bases outside the gene matches: 10. The CDR3 spans 14 residues. Germline-derived CDR1 and CDR2 are MDHEN and SYDVKM. The CDR3 nucleotides read TGTGCCAGCACCTCCGGGACAGAAGTATACGAGCAGTACTTC. Translated: CASTSGTEVYEQYF.